These T cell receptor beta chains were read from a single sample in a study of blood T cell repertoires in COVID-19. Sequencing was performed with immunoSEQ multiplex PCR; in TCRdb, only in-frame clones are kept and a portion is missing. Here the sample spans fewer than 300,000 clones, 82% being singletons. The sequenced material came from PBMCs or T cells enriched from blood (not recorded which). The receptor source for this set is a man in his forties who had been exposed to COVID-19. Each CDR3 is given with its conserved first and last residue. The order of the fields is J gene, D gene, V gene, clone size, CDR3 protein, CDR3 DNA. The D gene is left open where the match is weak. Clone sizes are given selectively: once, few, many, or a class where the clone is expanded.

J gene: TRBJ2-6
D gene: NA
V gene: TRBV19
clone size: NA
CDR3 protein: CASSIGGRGPGANVLTF
CDR3 DNA: TGTGCCAGTAGTATTGGGGGCAGGGGCCCTGGGGCCAACGTCCTGACTTTC

J gene: TRBJ2-1
D gene: NA
V gene: TRBV9
clone size: NA
CDR3 protein: CASSAPRGSSYNEQFF
CDR3 DNA: TGTGCCAGCAGCGCCCCAAGAGGCTCCTCCTACAATGAGCAGTTCTTC

J gene: TRBJ2-3
D gene: NA
V gene: TRBV7-9
clone size: NA
CDR3 protein: CASSSGRGGTDTQYF
CDR3 DNA: TGTGCCAGCAGCTCGGGCAGGGGCGGCACAGATACGCAGTATTTT

J gene: TRBJ1-4
D gene: NA
V gene: TRBV5-1
clone size: NA
CDR3 protein: CASSPATVPNEKLFF
CDR3 DNA: TGCGCCAGCAGCCCAGCGACAGTCCCTAATGAAAAACTGTTTTTT

J gene: TRBJ2-5
D gene: TRBD1
V gene: TRBV27
clone size: NA
CDR3 protein: CASSRLGQQETQYF
CDR3 DNA: TGTGCCAGCAGCCGCCTGGGACAGCAAGAGACCCAGTACTTC

J gene: TRBJ2-1
D gene: TRBD2
V gene: TRBV11-2
clone size: NA
CDR3 protein: CASSPLRGSGRVDEQFF
CDR3 DNA: TGTGCCAGCAGCCCACTCCGTGGTAGCGGGAGGGTCGATGAGCAGTTCTTC

J gene: TRBJ1-5
D gene: NA
V gene: TRBV12-3/TRBV12-4
clone size: few
CDR3 protein: CASSYGINQPQHF
CDR3 DNA: TGTGCCAGCAGCTACGGGATCAATCAGCCCCAGCATTTT

J gene: TRBJ2-3
D gene: NA
V gene: TRBV2
clone size: NA
CDR3 protein: CASSVLDLTDTQYF
CDR3 DNA: TGTGCCAGCAGTGTACTAGACCTAACAGATACGCAGTATTTT

J gene: TRBJ2-7
D gene: TRBD1
V gene: TRBV5-4
clone size: NA
CDR3 protein: CASSERQGSYEQYF
CDR3 DNA: TGTGCCAGCAGCGAACGACAGGGCTCCTACGAGCAGTACTTC

J gene: TRBJ2-5
D gene: NA
V gene: TRBV6-5
clone size: NA
CDR3 protein: CASRAPPLIETQYF
CDR3 DNA: TGTGCCAGCAGGGCACCCCCCCTCATCGAGACCCAGTACTTC

J gene: TRBJ1-1
D gene: NA
V gene: TRBV3-1/TRBV3-2
clone size: once
CDR3 protein: CASSQKGITEAFF
CDR3 DNA: TGTGCCAGCAGCCAAAAGGGGATCACTGAAGCTTTCTTT

J gene: TRBJ1-1
D gene: NA
V gene: TRBV7-2
clone size: NA
CDR3 protein: CASSFGPFIGRTEAFF
CDR3 DNA: TGTGCCAGCAGCTTTGGACCCTTTATAGGGAGGACTGAAGCTTTCTTT

J gene: TRBJ1-2
D gene: NA
V gene: TRBV5-1
clone size: NA
CDR3 protein: CASSLDSLSGYTF
CDR3 DNA: TGCGCCAGCAGCTTGGACAGTCTTAGTGGCTACACCTTC

J gene: TRBJ2-1
D gene: TRBD2
V gene: TRBV10-3
clone size: NA
CDR3 protein: CAIKGPLAGVSDEQFF
CDR3 DNA: TGTGCCATCAAAGGGCCCCTAGCGGGAGTGTCCGATGAGCAGTTCTTC

J gene: TRBJ2-7
D gene: TRBD1
V gene: TRBV19
clone size: NA
CDR3 protein: CASRNADREVYEQYF
CDR3 DNA: TGTGCCAGTAGGAACGCGGACAGGGAAGTCTACGAGCAGTACTTC

J gene: TRBJ2-7
D gene: TRBD2
V gene: TRBV7-9
clone size: NA
CDR3 protein: CASSYPTSGNSYEQYF
CDR3 DNA: TGTGCCAGCAGTTACCCGACTAGCGGGAACTCCTACGAGCAGTACTTC

J gene: TRBJ2-7
D gene: TRBD2
V gene: TRBV5-1
clone size: NA
CDR3 protein: CASSLSGTSGPYSYEQYF
CDR3 DNA: TGCGCCAGCAGCTTATCCGGGACTAGCGGGCCGTACTCCTACGAGCAGTACTTC

J gene: TRBJ2-5
D gene: NA
V gene: TRBV19
clone size: once
CDR3 protein: CASSIAPLAGKETQYF
CDR3 DNA: TGTGCCAGTAGTATTGCCCCACTAGCAGGGAAAGAGACCCAGTACTTC

J gene: TRBJ2-7
D gene: TRBD1
V gene: TRBV5-1
clone size: NA
CDR3 protein: CASSLSGQSVYEQYF
CDR3 DNA: TGCGCCAGCAGCTTGTCGGGACAGTCCGTCTACGAGCAGTACTTC

J gene: TRBJ1-4
D gene: NA
V gene: TRBV9
clone size: NA
CDR3 protein: CASSPRTTNEKLFF
CDR3 DNA: TGTGCCAGCAGCCCGCGGACAACTAATGAAAAACTGTTTTTT

J gene: TRBJ1-1
D gene: NA
V gene: TRBV5-4
clone size: few
CDR3 protein: CASSFGHRSVGTEAFF
CDR3 DNA: TGTGCCAGCAGCTTTGGACATCGAAGTGTGGGCACTGAAGCTTTCTTT

J gene: TRBJ1-2
D gene: NA
V gene: TRBV3-1/TRBV3-2
clone size: NA
CDR3 protein: CASSQDHTNYGYTF
CDR3 DNA: TGTGCCAGCAGCCAAGATCACACTAACTATGGCTACACCTTC

J gene: TRBJ2-3
D gene: TRBD1
V gene: TRBV28
clone size: NA
CDR3 protein: CASTGTGISTDTQYF
CDR3 DNA: TGTGCCTCAACCGGGACAGGAATTTCCACAGATACGCAGTATTTT

J gene: TRBJ2-7
D gene: TRBD2
V gene: TRBV5-4
clone size: NA
CDR3 protein: CASSFGGLAAYEQYF
CDR3 DNA: TGTGCCAGCAGCTTTGGGGGACTAGCGGCATACGAGCAGTACTTC

J gene: TRBJ2-3
D gene: NA
V gene: TRBV25-1
clone size: NA
CDR3 protein: CASKPSLITDTQYF
CDR3 DNA: TGTGCCAGCAAGCCTAGTTTGATCACAGATACGCAGTATTTT

J gene: TRBJ2-7
D gene: NA
V gene: TRBV11-2
clone size: few
CDR3 protein: CASTRASTYEQYF
CDR3 DNA: TGTGCCAGCACCAGGGCGTCAACCTACGAGCAGTACTTC

J gene: TRBJ1-1
D gene: NA
V gene: TRBV11-1
clone size: once
CDR3 protein: CASSLFRSAEAFF
CDR3 DNA: TGTGCCAGCAGCTTATTCAGGTCGGCTGAAGCTTTCTTT

J gene: TRBJ2-3
D gene: TRBD1
V gene: TRBV5-1
clone size: NA
CDR3 protein: CASSDTDRGLFRDTQYF
CDR3 DNA: TGCGCCAGCAGCGACACAGACAGGGGTTTGTTCAGAGATACGCAGTATTTT

J gene: TRBJ1-2
D gene: NA
V gene: TRBV11-2
clone size: NA
CDR3 protein: CASSQEVDRLYGYTF
CDR3 DNA: TGTGCCAGCAGCCAGGAGGTCGACAGGCTTTATGGCTACACCTTC

J gene: TRBJ2-2
D gene: NA
V gene: TRBV9
clone size: NA
CDR3 protein: CASSSGQPNTGELFF
CDR3 DNA: TGTGCCAGCAGCTCGGGACAACCGAACACCGGGGAGCTGTTTTTT